This TCR beta chain appears in the sequencing data of a study of shared clonotypes between healthy human individuals. Study in general: The donor pool was made up of a couple of women and three men aged 18 to 49.

Sequencing used immunoSEQ multiplex PCR; TCRdb keeps in-frame clones, though not all of them. Here the sample spans about 2 million clones, 90% to 95% being singletons. The sample was naive CD4+ T cells sorted from blood. Subset given: CD45RA+ positively selected. The origin of this receptor is a young man in good health.

This chain's CDR3 is CASSQGGQGDSYNSPLHF. In DNA form, the CDR3 reads TGCGCCAGCAGCCAAGGAGGACAGGGGGACTCCTATAATTCACCCCTCCACTTT. This rearrangement joins TRBV4-1 to TRBJ1-6, with 10 bases fitting TRBD1. The junction had 3 bases not matched to a gene; V was cut back by 1 base and J by 0 bases. The germline V gene encodes CDR1 MGHRA and CDR2 YSYEKL. The CDR3 is 18 amino acids.